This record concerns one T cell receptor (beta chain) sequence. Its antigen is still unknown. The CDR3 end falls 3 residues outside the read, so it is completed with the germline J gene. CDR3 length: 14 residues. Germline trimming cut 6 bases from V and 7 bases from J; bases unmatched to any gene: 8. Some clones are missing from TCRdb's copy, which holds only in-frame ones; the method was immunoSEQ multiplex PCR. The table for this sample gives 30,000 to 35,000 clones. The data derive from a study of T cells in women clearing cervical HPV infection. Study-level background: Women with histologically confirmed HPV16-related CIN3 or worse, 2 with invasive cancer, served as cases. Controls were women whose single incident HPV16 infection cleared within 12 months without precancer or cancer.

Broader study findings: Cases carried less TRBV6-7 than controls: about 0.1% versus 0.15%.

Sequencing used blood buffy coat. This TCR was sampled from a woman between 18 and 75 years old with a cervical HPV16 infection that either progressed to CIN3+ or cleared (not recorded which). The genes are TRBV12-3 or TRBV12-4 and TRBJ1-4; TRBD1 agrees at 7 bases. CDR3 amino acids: CASSQRGTVEKLFF. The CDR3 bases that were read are TGTGCCAGCAGCCAACGAGGGACAGTTGAAAAA.